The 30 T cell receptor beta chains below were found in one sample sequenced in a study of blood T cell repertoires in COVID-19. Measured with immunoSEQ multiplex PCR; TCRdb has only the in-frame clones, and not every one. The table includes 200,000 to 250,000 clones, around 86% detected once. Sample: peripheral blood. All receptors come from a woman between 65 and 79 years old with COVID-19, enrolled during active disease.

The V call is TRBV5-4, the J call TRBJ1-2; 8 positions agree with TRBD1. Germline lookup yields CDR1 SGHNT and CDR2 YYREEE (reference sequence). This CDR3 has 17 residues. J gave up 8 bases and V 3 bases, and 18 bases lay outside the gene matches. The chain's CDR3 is CASSWTGRRSTGFGYTF. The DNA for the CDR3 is TGTGCCAGCAGCTGGACAGGGCGCCGCTCAACTGGTTTCGGCTACACCTTC.

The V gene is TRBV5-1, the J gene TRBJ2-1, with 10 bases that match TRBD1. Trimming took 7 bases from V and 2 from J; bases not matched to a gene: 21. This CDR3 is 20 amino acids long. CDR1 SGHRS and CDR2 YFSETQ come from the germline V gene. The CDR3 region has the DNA TGCGCCAGCGGGACCTCCGGGACAGGGGTCTTTTCAGGGCCCTACAATGAGCAGTTCTTC. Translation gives CASGTSGTGVFSGPYNEQFF.

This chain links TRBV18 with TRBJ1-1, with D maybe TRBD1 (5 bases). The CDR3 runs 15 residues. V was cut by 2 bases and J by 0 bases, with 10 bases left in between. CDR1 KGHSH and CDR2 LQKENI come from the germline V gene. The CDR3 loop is CASSPATEMNTEAFF. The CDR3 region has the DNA TGTGCCAGCTCACCAGCGACAGAGATGAACACTGAAGCTTTCTTT.

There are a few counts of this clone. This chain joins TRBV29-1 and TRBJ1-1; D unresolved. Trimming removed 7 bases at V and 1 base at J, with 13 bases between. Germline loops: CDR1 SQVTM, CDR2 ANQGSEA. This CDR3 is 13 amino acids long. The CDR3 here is CSASGRRNTEAFF. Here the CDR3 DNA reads TGCAGCGCTAGCGGACGGAGGAACACTGAAGCTTTCTTT.

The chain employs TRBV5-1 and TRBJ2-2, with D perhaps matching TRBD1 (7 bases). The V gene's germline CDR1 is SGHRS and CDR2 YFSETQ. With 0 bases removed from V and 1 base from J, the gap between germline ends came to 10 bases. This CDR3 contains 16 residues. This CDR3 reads CASSLGQGGNTGELFF. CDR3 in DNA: TGCGCCAGCAGCTTGGGACAGGGAGGGAACACCGGGGAGCTGTTTTTT.

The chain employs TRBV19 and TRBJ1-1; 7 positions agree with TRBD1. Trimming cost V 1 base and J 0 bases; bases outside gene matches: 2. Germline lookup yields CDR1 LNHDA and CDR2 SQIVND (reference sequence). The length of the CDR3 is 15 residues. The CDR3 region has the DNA TGTGCCAGTAGTATAGGTGGGACAGTGAACACTGAAGCTTTCTTT. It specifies CASSIGGTVNTEAFF.

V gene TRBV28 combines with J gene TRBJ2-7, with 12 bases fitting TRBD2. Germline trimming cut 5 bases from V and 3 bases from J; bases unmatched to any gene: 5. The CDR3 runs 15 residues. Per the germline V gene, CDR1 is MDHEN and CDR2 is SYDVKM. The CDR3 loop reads CASSLGTSGLYEQYF. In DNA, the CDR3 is TGTGCCAGCAGTCTTGGGACTAGCGGGCTCTACGAGCAGTACTTC.

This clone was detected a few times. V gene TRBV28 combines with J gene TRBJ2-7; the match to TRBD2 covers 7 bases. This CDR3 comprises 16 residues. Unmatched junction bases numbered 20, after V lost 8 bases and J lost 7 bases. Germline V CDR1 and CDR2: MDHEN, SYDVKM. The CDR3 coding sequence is TGTGCCAGCGGACTTTGGAGCGGGGCCCAGGAAGGGGAGCAGTACTTC. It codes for CASGLWSGAQEGEQYF.

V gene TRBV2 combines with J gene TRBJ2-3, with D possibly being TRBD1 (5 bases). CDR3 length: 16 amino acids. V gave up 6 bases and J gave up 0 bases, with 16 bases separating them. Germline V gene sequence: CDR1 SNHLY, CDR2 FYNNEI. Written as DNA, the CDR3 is TGTGCCAGCAGAGCGACAGCGTACACTAGCACAGATACGCAGTATTTT. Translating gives CASRATAYTSTDTQYF. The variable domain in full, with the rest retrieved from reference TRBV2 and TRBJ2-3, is EPEVTQTPSHQVTQMGQEVILRCVPISNHLYFYWYRQILGQKVEFLVSFYNNEISEKSEIFDDQFSVERPDGSNFTLKIRSTKLEDSAMYFCASRATAYTSTDTQYFGPGTRLTVL.

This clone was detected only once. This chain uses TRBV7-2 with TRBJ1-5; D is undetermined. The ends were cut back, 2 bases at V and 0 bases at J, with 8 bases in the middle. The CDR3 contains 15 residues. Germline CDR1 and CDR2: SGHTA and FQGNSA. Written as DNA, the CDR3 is TGTGCCAGCAGCTTACAGGCTTATAGCAATCAGCCCCAGCATTTT. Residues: CASSLQAYSNQPQHF.

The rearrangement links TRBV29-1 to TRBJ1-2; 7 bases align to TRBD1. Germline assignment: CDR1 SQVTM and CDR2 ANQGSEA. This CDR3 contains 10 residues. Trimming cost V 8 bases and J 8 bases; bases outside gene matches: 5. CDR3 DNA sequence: TGCAGCCCCGACAGGGCCGGCTACACCTTC. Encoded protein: CSPDRAGYTF.

The CDR3 DNA follows: TGCGCCAGCAGCCAAGACAAAGCTAGTATCTACGAGCAGTACTTC. It codes for CASSQDKASIYEQYF. The chain couples TRBV4-1 to TRBJ2-7; D is unresolved. Looked up from germline, CDR1 is MGHRA and CDR2 is YSYEKL. Trimming stripped 0 bases from V and 3 bases from J, with 12 bases between. This CDR3 contains 15 residues.

CDR3 nucleotides: TGTGCCAGTAGTCCAACGACAGGGGGCCACGTCTACACCTTC. This gives the protein CASSPTTGGHVYTF. The chain carries TRBV19 and TRBJ1-2; 10 bases align to TRBD1. J lost 10 bases, V lost 5 bases, and 10 bases had no gene match. The CDR3 consists of 14 residues. Germline CDR1 reads LNHDA; CDR2 reads SQIVND (reference sequence).

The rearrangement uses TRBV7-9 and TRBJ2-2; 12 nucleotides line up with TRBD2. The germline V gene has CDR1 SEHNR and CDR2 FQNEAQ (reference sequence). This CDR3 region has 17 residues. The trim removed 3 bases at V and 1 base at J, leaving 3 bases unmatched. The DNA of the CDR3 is TGTGCCAGCAGCTTTGGACTAGCGGGGCTGAACACCGGGGAGCTGTTTTTT. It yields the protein CASSFGLAGLNTGELFF. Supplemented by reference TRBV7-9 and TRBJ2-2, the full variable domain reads DTGVSQNPRHKITKRGQNVTFRCDPISEHNRLYWYRQTLGQGPEFLTYFQNEAQLEKSRLLSDRFSAERPKGSFSTLEIQRTEQGDSAMYLCASSFGLAGLNTGELFFGEGSRLTVL.

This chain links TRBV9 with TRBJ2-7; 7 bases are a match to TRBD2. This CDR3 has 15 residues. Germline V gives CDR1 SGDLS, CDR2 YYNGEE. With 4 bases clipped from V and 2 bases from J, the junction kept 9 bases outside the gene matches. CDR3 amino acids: CASSRGGRAAYEQYF. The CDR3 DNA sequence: TGTGCCAGCAGCAGGGGAGGGAGGGCCGCCTACGAGCAGTACTTC.

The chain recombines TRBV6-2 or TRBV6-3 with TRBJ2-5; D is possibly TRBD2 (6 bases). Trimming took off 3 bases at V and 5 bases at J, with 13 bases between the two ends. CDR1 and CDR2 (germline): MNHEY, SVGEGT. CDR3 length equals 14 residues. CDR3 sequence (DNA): TGTGCCAGCAGTTATCGGGAGAATTATGAGACCCAGTACTTC. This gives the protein CASSYRENYETQYF.

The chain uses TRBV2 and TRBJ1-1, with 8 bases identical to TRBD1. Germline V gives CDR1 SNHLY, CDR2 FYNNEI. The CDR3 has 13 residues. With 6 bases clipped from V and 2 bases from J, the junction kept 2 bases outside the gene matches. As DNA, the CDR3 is TGTGCCAGCAGGGACAGGGCTAACACTGAAGCTTTCTTT. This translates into CASRDRANTEAFF.

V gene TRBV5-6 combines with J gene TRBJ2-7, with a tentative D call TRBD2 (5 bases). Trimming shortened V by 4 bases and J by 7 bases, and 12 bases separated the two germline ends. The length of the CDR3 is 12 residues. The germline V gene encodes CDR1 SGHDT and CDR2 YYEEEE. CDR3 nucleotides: TGTGCCAGCAGCCCGCCCTCGGGGGAGCAGTACTTC. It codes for CASSPPSGEQYF.

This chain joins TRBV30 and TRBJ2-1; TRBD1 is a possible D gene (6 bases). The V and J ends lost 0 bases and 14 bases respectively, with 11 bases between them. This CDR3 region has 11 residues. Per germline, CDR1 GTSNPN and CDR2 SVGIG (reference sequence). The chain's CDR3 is CAWSVGAGEFF. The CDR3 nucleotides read TGTGCCTGGAGTGTAGGGGCAGGGGAGTTCTTC.

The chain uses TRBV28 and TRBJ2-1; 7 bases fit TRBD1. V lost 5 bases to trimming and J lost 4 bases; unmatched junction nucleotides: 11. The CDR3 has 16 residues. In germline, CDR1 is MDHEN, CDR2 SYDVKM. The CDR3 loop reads CASSASGTESYNEQFF. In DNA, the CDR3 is TGTGCCAGCAGTGCTTCCGGGACAGAGAGTTACAATGAGCAGTTCTTC.

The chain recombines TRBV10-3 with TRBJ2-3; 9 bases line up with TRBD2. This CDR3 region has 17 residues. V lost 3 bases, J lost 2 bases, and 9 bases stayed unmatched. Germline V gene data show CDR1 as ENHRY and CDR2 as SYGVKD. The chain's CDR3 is CAISEGGREWITDTQYF. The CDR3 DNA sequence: TGTGCCATCAGTGAAGGCGGGAGGGAGTGGATCACAGATACGCAGTATTTT.

The CDR3 DNA reads TGTGCCAGCAGCCTCTTGACAGGAGAGGTATGGGAGCCCCAGCATTTT. Translated: CASSLLTGEVWEPQHF. The chain joins TRBV5-5 to TRBJ1-5; perhaps TRBD1 as D (6 bases). The CDR3 is 16 residues long. Germline V gene sequence: CDR1 SGHKS, CDR2 YYEKEE (reference sequence). The V end lost 4 bases, the J end lost 8 bases, and 22 bases lay between the germline ends.

The CDR3 sequence is CASTNTNYGYTF. The CDR3 region has the DNA TGTGCCAGCACCAACACTAACTATGGCTACACCTTC. The chain links TRBV7-9 to TRBJ1-2; D not resolved. V was shortened by 7 bases and J by 0 bases, with 6 bases between the two germline ends. This CDR3 region has 12 residues. Germline V gene data show CDR1 as SEHNR and CDR2 as FQNEAQ (reference sequence).

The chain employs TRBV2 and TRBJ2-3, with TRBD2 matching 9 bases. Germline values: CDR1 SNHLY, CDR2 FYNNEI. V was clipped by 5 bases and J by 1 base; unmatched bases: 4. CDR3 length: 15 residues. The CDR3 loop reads CASSMGLAGTDTQYF. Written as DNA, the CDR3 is TGTGCCAGCAGTATGGGACTAGCTGGCACAGATACGCAGTATTTT.

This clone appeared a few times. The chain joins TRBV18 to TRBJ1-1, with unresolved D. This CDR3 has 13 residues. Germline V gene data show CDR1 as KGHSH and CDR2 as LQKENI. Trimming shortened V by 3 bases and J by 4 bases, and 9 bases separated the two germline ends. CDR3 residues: CASSPELITEAFF. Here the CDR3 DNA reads TGTGCCAGCTCACCCGAACTCATCACTGAAGCTTTCTTT.

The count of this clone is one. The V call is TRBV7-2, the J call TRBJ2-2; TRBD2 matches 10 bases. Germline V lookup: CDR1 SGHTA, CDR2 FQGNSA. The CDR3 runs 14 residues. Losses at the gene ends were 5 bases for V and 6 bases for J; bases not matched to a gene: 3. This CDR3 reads CASSLGTSAGELFF. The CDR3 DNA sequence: TGTGCCAGCAGCCTCGGGACTAGCGCCGGGGAGCTGTTTTTT. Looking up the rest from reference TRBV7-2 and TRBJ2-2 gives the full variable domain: GAGVSQSPSNKVTEKGKDVELRCDPISGHTALYWYRQSLGQGLEFLIYFQGNSAPDKSGLPSDRFSAERTGGSVSTLTIQRTQQEDSAVYLCASSLGTSAGELFFGEGSRLTVL.

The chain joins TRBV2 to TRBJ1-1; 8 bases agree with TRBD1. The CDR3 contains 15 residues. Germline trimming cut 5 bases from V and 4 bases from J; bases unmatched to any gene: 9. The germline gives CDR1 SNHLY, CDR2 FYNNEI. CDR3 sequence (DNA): TGTGCCAGCAGTAGACAGGGGATCTCCAGCACTGAAGCTTTCTTT. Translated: CASSRQGISSTEAFF.

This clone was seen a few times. CDR3 protein: CASSSGHGYEQYF. DNA of the CDR3: TGTGCCAGCAGTTCAGGACATGGGTACGAGCAGTACTTC. This sequence joins TRBV28 and TRBJ2-7; possible D gene TRBD1, 5 bases. This CDR3 spans 13 amino acids. Per the germline V gene, CDR1 is MDHEN and CDR2 is SYDVKM. Between the trimmed V and J ends, which lost 4 bases and 4 bases, there was a span of 11 bases.

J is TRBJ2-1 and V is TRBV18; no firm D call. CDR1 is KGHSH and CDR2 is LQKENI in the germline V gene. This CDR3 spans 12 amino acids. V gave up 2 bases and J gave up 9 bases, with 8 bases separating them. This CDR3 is CASSPLQPEQFF. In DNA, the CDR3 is TGTGCCAGCTCACCATTACAGCCTGAGCAGTTCTTC.

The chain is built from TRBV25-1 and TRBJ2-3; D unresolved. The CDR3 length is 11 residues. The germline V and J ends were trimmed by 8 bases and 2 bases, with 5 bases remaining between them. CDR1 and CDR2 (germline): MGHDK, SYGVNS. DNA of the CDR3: TGTGCCAGCTTGTACACAGATACGCAGTATTTT. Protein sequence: CASLYTDTQYF.